The 18 T cell receptor beta chains below come from one sample, sequenced in a study of control samples from healthy donors and cancer patients (dated by TCRdb to the early 2020s). The library was generated by the immunoSEQ multiplex PCR assay. TCRdb took over this immuneACCESS table, retaining in-frame rearrangements with V and J assigned. Such tables are incomplete; in checked studies, under half of the missing clones stem from an unresolved V gene, and the remainder is unexplained. This sample has some 74,000 clones in its table, and approximately 94% of those were observed once. Together, the top ten hold under 3.5% of the sample. Material for sequencing was blood. Source of these receptors: a woman in her thirties in good health.

V gene TRBV6-5 combines with J gene TRBJ1-1; D may be TRBD1 (5 bases). The V end was cut by 2 bases, the J end by 0 bases, with 7 bases between. The CDR3 has 14 residues. Germline loops: CDR1 MNHEY, CDR2 SVGAGI. The CDR3, as DNA: TGTGCCAGCAGTTACGGGGCCTTGAACACTGAAGCTTTCTTT. It yields the protein CASSYGALNTEAFF.

The chain combines TRBV5-4 with TRBJ1-2, with D unclear. The CDR3 sequence is 13 residues long. CDR1 SGHNT and CDR2 YYREEE come from the germline V gene (reference sequence). The germline V and J ends were trimmed by 4 bases and 1 base, with 8 bases remaining between them. The DNA of the CDR3 is TGTGCCAGCAGCCCGGAGGGTAACTATGGCTACACCTTC. Translating gives CASSPEGNYGYTF.

The chain has TRBV18 and TRBJ1-2; tentative D call: TRBD1 (5 bases). The CDR3 length is 16 residues. V was shortened by 3 bases and J by 2 bases, with 16 bases between the two germline ends. Germline V gives CDR1 KGHSH, CDR2 LQKENI. The CDR3 coding sequence is TGTGCCAGCTCACCGGGATCAGGGACGTTGAACTATGGCTACACCTTC. This codes for CASSPGSGTLNYGYTF.

This clone was seen a handful of times. The chain links TRBV6-1 to TRBJ1-4; D gene ambiguous. The V end was cut by 3 bases, the J end by 3 bases, with 8 bases between. Germline V CDR1 and CDR2: MNHNS, SASEGT. This CDR3 has 14 amino acids. CDR3 amino acids: CASSEQAPNEKLFF. For the CDR3, the DNA is TGTGCCAGCAGTGAGCAGGCCCCTAATGAAAAACTGTTTTTT.

The rearrangement uses TRBV5-1 and TRBJ1-1; a possible D gene is TRBD1 (5 bases). CDR1 and CDR2 from the germline V gene are SGHRS and YFSETQ. Trimming left V 4 bases short and J 7 bases short, with 11 bases between. This CDR3 has 12 amino acids. The CDR3 coding sequence is TGCGCCAGCAGCACAAGGGGAGATGAAGCTTTCTTT. Encoded protein: CASSTRGDEAFF. The variable domain in full, with the rest retrieved from reference TRBV5-1 and TRBJ1-1, is KAGVTQTPRYLIKTRGQQVTLSCSPISGHRSVSWYQQTPGQGLQFLFEYFSETQRNKGNFPGRFSGRQFSNSRSEMNVSTLELGDSALYLCASSTRGDEAFFGQGTRLTVV.

The chain combines TRBV19 with TRBJ1-1, with D maybe TRBD1 (5 bases). This CDR3 comprises 12 residues. Per the germline V gene, CDR1 is LNHDA and CDR2 is SQIVND (reference sequence). The ends were cut back, 5 bases at V and 10 bases at J, with 14 bases in the middle. This CDR3 is CASSAAGRAAFF. CDR3 bases: TGTGCCAGTAGTGCAGCAGGGCGCGCAGCTTTCTTT.

V gene TRBV29-1 combines with J gene TRBJ1-1; no clear D. CDR1 is SQVTM and CDR2 is ANQGSEA in the germline V gene. This CDR3 contains 13 residues. Between the trimmed V and J ends, which lost 6 bases and 2 bases, there was a span of 13 bases. CDR3: CSVARVANTEAFF. The CDR3 coding sequence is TGCAGCGTGGCTAGGGTAGCCAACACTGAAGCTTTCTTT.

The CDR3: CATWTSGGVEAQYF. CDR3 nucleotides: TGTGCCACCTGGACTAGCGGGGGGGTGGAGGCCCAGTACTTC. This rearrangement joins TRBV15 to TRBJ2-5; 15 bases line up with TRBD2. CDR1 LNHNV and CDR2 YYDKDF come from the germline V gene (reference sequence). Trimming removed 8 bases from V and 9 bases from J; junction bases left unmatched: 7. The CDR3 has 14 amino acids.

A few counts support this clone. This chain connects TRBV5-4 to TRBJ1-1; weak D call: TRBD1 (5 bases). Trimming left V 6 bases short and J 0 bases short, with 9 bases between. In germline, CDR1 is SGHNT, CDR2 YYREEE (reference sequence). This CDR3 is 13 amino acids long. CDR3 nucleotide sequence: TGTGCCAGCACCTCGGGGGTGAACACTGAAGCTTTCTTT. This gives the protein CASTSGVNTEAFF.

The chain uses TRBV19 and TRBJ2-2; 9 positions match TRBD2. CDR1 is LNHDA, CDR2 SQIVND, per germline (reference sequence). The junction had 9 bases not matched to a gene; V was cut back by 6 bases and J by 7 bases. The CDR3 is made up of 15 amino acids. CDR3 region: CASSALAGPFGELFF. CDR3 DNA sequence: TGTGCCAGTAGCGCGCTAGCGGGGCCCTTCGGGGAGCTGTTTTTT.

Turning to this clone: Distinct nucleotide sequences in the sample also encode this CDR3. The V and J genes are TRBV7-3 and TRBJ2-5, with 8 bases that match TRBD2. Losses at the gene ends were 6 bases for V and 2 bases for J; bases not matched to a gene: 8. Germline V gene sequence: CDR1 SGHTA, CDR2 FQGTGA. The CDR3 covers 15 residues. This CDR3 is CASRGQRGRQETQYF. The CDR3, as DNA: TGTGCCAGCAGGGGGCAGCGGGGGAGGCAAGAGACCCAGTACTTC.

The J gene is TRBJ1-3, the V gene TRBV7-8; no clear D. Deletions cut 5 bases from V and 3 bases from J, with 14 bases between. The CDR3 runs 15 residues. CDR1 is SGHVS and CDR2 is FQNEAQ in the germline V gene. CDR3 nucleotides: TGTGCCAGCAGCCCAGAGGCGGGAGTTGGAAACACCATATATTTT. Amino acid sequence: CASSPEAGVGNTIYF.

The rearrangement links TRBV29-1 to TRBJ2-1, with TRBD1 matching 7 bases. Germline values: CDR1 SQVTM, CDR2 ANQGSEA. With 3 bases clipped from V and 4 bases from J, the junction kept 6 bases outside the gene matches. CDR3 length: 14 residues. DNA of the CDR3: TGCAGCGTTGACACAGGGGTAGGGTACAATGAGCAGTTCTTC. Translating gives CSVDTGVGYNEQFF.

The chain is built from TRBV27 and TRBJ1-1; no clear D gene. Trimming left V 2 bases short and J 4 bases short, with 11 bases between. The germline V gene has CDR1 MNHEY and CDR2 SMNVEV (reference sequence). The CDR3 sequence is 14 residues long. The DNA for the CDR3 is TGTGCCAGCAGTTTAGCAGGCAAGAGCACTGAAGCTTTCTTT. Translated: CASSLAGKSTEAFF.

The J gene is TRBJ2-3, the V gene TRBV7-3; the match to TRBD1 covers 8 bases. This CDR3 is 16 amino acids long. V gave up 5 bases and J gave up 4 bases; unmatched junction bases: 11. The germline V gene encodes CDR1 SGHTA and CDR2 FQGTGA. CDR3 bases: TGTGCCAGCAGCCCCGAGCCCGGACAGGGTGCAGATACGCAGTATTTT. This encodes CASSPEPGQGADTQYF.

The chain couples TRBV6-5 to TRBJ1-5; D call uncertain. The CDR3 runs 15 residues. The germline V gene encodes CDR1 MNHEY and CDR2 SVGAGI. Deletions cut 6 bases from V and 2 bases from J, with 14 bases between. The CDR3, as DNA: TGTGCCAGCAGCGCAGATCCTGGGGGCAATCAGCCCCAGCATTTT. Translating gives CASSADPGGNQPQHF.

The chain combines TRBV5-1 with TRBJ2-7, with 10 nucleotides matching TRBD2. The CDR3 is 15 residues long. Germline V gene lookup returns CDR1 SGHRS and CDR2 YFSETQ. V lost 4 bases and J lost 6; bases outside the gene matches: 10. For the CDR3, the DNA is TGCGCCAGCAGCGATAGCGGGGGGCTGCCGGGCGAGCAGTACTTC. This sequence encodes CASSDSGGLPGEQYF.

This chain connects TRBV6-1 to TRBJ1-2, with TRBD1 as a possible D gene (5 bases). Between the trimmed V and J ends, which lost 1 base and 6 bases, there was a span of 18 bases. CDR1 MNHNS and CDR2 SASEGT come from the germline V gene. The CDR3 length is 16 residues. The CDR3 nucleotides read TGTGCCAGCAGTGAAGTTATGGGGACGCCCATGGATGGCTACACCTTC. Its protein is CASSEVMGTPMDGYTF.